This T cell receptor beta chain originates from a study of T-cell reconstitution after alpha-beta-depleted transplantation in children. General study results and limits: Two months or so post-transplant, alpha-beta T cells reportedly derived from several hundred expanded graft clones. Counts and diversity of T cells one year after transplant came mostly from newly produced T cells. Diversity of TCRbeta at day 60 was high in some patients, arising from surviving recipient T cells and thymic progenitors.

This clonotype has more than one count but fewer than ten. Its specificity is unknown. During its preparation, the TCRbeta library received unique molecular identifiers. TCRdb re-derived calls from the PCR reads in MiXCR, one entry per CDR3 protein. The sample includes about 980,000 distinct CDR3 sequences, roughly 29% of them seen just once. The germline gives CDR1 SEHNR, CDR2 FQNEAQ (reference sequence). CDR3 size: 14 residues. V was clipped by 1 base and J by 5 bases, with 8 bases between them. The sequence was obtained from a boy under three years old who had a stem cell transplant for SCID, so the T cells may come from the graft donor. The sequencing used PBMCs, mostly from graft donor cells, collected 360 days after TCRalphabeta/CD19-depleted stem cell transplant. V and J are TRBV7-9 and TRBJ1-4, with no clear D. The CDR3: CASSLGSRNEKLFF. In DNA, the CDR3 is TGTGCCAGCAGCTTAGGATCCAGGAATGAAAAACTGTTTTTT.